This T cell receptor beta chain was captured in a study of cytomegalovirus exposure and HLA in healthy donors. Overall study context: There were about 85 million unique TCRs (from HLA-typed donors) in an early data release.

With regard to this clone: The target antigen is unknown.

Study outcomes and limitations: Later analysis demonstrated an association between a missense DCLRE1C variant and TCR beta V- and J-gene trimming. The analysis excluded some indistinguishable V segments, including TRBV6-2 and TRBV6-3.

V was pared by 7 bases and J by 1 base, with 13 bases between. The CDR3 is 14 amino acids. Germline V gene sequence: CDR1 SEHNR, CDR2 FQNEAQ (reference sequence). PCR amplification relied on 60 Vbeta primers (plus 13 Jbeta primers). Sequencing used immunoSEQ multiplex PCR; TCRdb keeps in-frame clones, though not all of them. Here the sample spans 90,000 to 120,000 clones, 65% to 80% being singletons. The receptor's source is a female donor in good health and CMV-seropositive. The chain carries TRBV7-9 and TRBJ1-1; D remains unclear. What was sequenced was PBMCs. The CDR3 bases are TGTGCCAGCACTGGGCTACGGGGGAACACTGAAGCTTTCTTT. Its protein is CASTGLRGNTEAFF.